The 26 T cell receptor beta chains below all came from one sample that was sequenced in a study of T cell repertoires in cytomegalovirus infection. Their antigens are not known. TCRdb processed the reads anew with MiXCR; each CDR3 protein has one entry. The sample records around 800,000 distinct CDR3 sequences, approximately 32% being singletons. The sequencing used cultured CD8+ T cells from PBMCs, collected from culture after CMV antigen stimulation. The source is a human donor in good health (CMV status not recorded). Some clones in this sample may be carry-over from other donors' samples.

In its sample, this clonotype was seen a few times. The chain has TRBV6-1 and TRBJ2-1; TRBD2 is a possible D gene (6 bases). The length of the CDR3 is 16 residues. CDR1 and CDR2 (germline): MNHNS, SASEGT. V lost 5 bases and J 4 bases, leaving 18 bases between the germline ends. The CDR3 spells CASSHRGPRGYNEQFF. DNA for the CDR3: TGTGCCAGCAGTCATAGAGGGCCGCGGGGTTACAATGAGCAGTTCTTC.

This clonotype appeared a few times. This chain uses TRBV28 with TRBJ1-2; D not certain. Germline values: CDR1 MDHEN, CDR2 SYDVKM. The CDR3 is 13 amino acids. With 2 bases removed from V and 6 bases from J, the gap between germline ends came to 10 bases. CDR3 bases: TGTGCCAGCAGTTTAGGGCTCCGGGATGGCTACACCTTC. It is translated as CASSLGLRDGYTF.

This clonotype was detected many times. In DNA, the CDR3 is TGTGCCAGCAGCCTGGGCTCGAATCCCCTCCACTTT. Translating it yields CASSLGSNPLHF. The J gene is TRBJ1-6, the V gene TRBV7-8; D not resolved. Trimming pared 5 bases from V and 13 bases from J, leaving 12 bases between. The CDR3 contains 12 residues. CDR1 is SGHVS, CDR2 FQNEAQ, per germline. Complete variable domain (other parts from reference TRBV7-8 and TRBJ1-6): GAGVSQSPRYKVAKRGQDVALRCDPISGHVSLFWYQQALGQGPEFLTYFQNEAQLDKSGLPSDRFFAERPEGSVSTLKIQRTQQEDSAVYLCASSLGSNPLHFGNGTRLTVT.

There are many counts of this clonotype. The gene calls are TRBV7-6 and TRBJ2-1, with TRBD2 matching over 9 bases. The V segment lost 5 bases and the J segment 4 bases; nucleotides outside the gene matches: 9. The CDR3 sequence is 16 residues long. Germline CDR1 and CDR2: SGHVS and FNYEAQ. CDR3 residues: CASSPGPAGGYNEQFF. Written as DNA, the CDR3 is TGTGCCAGCAGCCCAGGGCCAGCGGGGGGATACAATGAGCAGTTCTTC.

On this clonotype: This may come from a read error, since a much larger clone is one base off. The chain is built from TRBV7-6 and TRBJ1-5; D remains ambiguous. Germline V gives CDR1 SGHVS, CDR2 FNYEAQ. The CDR3 has 13 amino acids. The CDR3 DNA follows: TGTGCCTGCAGCCAATCCAGGTTGTCCCCTTGGCATTTT. Translating gives CACSQSRLSPWHF.

This clonotype was counted ten times or more. The chain recombines TRBV7-2 with TRBJ2-1, with D maybe TRBD1 (7 bases). V lost 2 bases and J 5 bases, leaving 19 bases between the germline ends. CDR1 and CDR2 (germline): SGHTA, FQGNSA. The CDR3 consists of 17 residues. CDR3 coding DNA: TGTGCCAGCAGCTTACCACCCAGGGGGGCGGGTCACAATGAGCAGTTCTTC. Its translation is CASSLPPRGAGHNEQFF.

The chain uses TRBV27 and TRBJ2-3, with 8 bases fitting TRBD2. With V trimmed by 5 bases and J by 3 bases, 4 bases remained unmatched. Per germline, CDR1 MNHEY and CDR2 SMNVEV (reference sequence). This CDR3 comprises 14 residues. The CDR3 loop reads CASSIAGKTDTQYF. As DNA, the CDR3 is TGTGCCAGCAGTATAGCGGGGAAGACAGATACGCAGTATTTT.

This clonotype was detected only a few times. V usage is TRBV12-3 or TRBV12-4 and J usage is TRBJ1-3; D is undetermined. V was shortened by 0 bases and J by 0 bases, with 6 bases between the two germline ends. The CDR3 loop spans 15 amino acids. In DNA form, the CDR3 reads TGTGCCAGCAGTTTAGCCTTCTGCTCTGGAAACACCATATATTTT. It translates to CASSLAFCSGNTIYF.

V and J are TRBV7-8 and TRBJ2-5; D remains ambiguous. This CDR3 region has 16 residues. With 0 bases removed from V and 5 bases from J, the gap between germline ends came to 16 bases. The germline V gene has CDR1 SGHVS and CDR2 FQNEAQ. CDR3 protein: CASSLALRDGGETQYF. Here the CDR3 DNA reads TGTGCCAGCAGCTTAGCGTTGAGAGACGGTGGTGAGACCCAGTACTTC.

This clonotype was seen only a few times. DNA for the CDR3: TGTGCCAGCAAGACAGGGAATAGTGAAGCTTTCTTT. Amino acid sequence: CASKTGNSEAFF. The chain carries TRBV27 and TRBJ1-1, with 7 positions matching TRBD1. This CDR3 contains 12 residues. Germline CDR1 and CDR2: MNHEY and SMNVEV (reference sequence). The V segment lost 7 bases and the J segment 7 bases; nucleotides outside the gene matches: 6.

The gene calls are TRBV4-3 and TRBJ2-2, with TRBD2 matching over 13 bases. This CDR3 comprises 17 residues. V lost 0 bases, J lost 7 bases, and 5 bases stayed unmatched. Germline-derived CDR1 and CDR2 are LGHNA and YSLEER. This CDR3 is CASSQDLGTSGDGELFF. The CDR3 DNA reads TGCGCCAGCAGCCAAGATTTAGGGACTAGCGGGGACGGGGAGCTGTTTTTT.

The genes are TRBV6-1 and TRBJ2-7; unclear D gene. Germline V lookup: CDR1 MNHNS, CDR2 SASEGT. This CDR3 region has 14 residues. DNA for the CDR3: TGTGCCAGCAGGGAAGGGATTTCAAGGGACGAGCAGTACGTC. This translates into CASREGISRDEQYV.

This clonotype has at least ten counts. This rearrangement joins TRBV5-5 to TRBJ1-2; 10 positions agree with TRBD1. CDR1 is SGHKS and CDR2 is YYEKEE in the germline V gene (reference sequence). Trimming at V came to 0 bases and at J to 6 bases, leaving 2 bases not matched to a gene. The CDR3 is 14 amino acids. CDR3 region: CASSLGQGADGYTF. DNA for the CDR3: TGTGCCAGCAGCTTGGGACAGGGGGCGGATGGCTACACCTTC.

The J gene is TRBJ1-1, the V gene TRBV12-3 or TRBV12-4; D is perhaps TRBD1 (5 bases). Trimming left V 7 bases short and J 0 bases short, with 12 bases between. This CDR3 has 14 residues. The CDR3 is CASTSGGLNTEAFF. The DNA of the CDR3 is TGTGCCAGCACGTCGGGGGGGTTGAACACTGAAGCTTTCTTT.

This clonotype was observed once. The chain couples TRBV4-1 to TRBJ2-1; D gene unclear. This CDR3 is built from 13 residues. Trimming took off 4 bases at V and 3 bases at J, with 7 bases between the two ends. The germline gives CDR1 MGHRA, CDR2 YSYEKL. The CDR3 region is CASSRQLYNEQFF. In nucleotides, the CDR3 is TGCGCCAGCAGCCGGCAACTCTACAATGAGCAGTTCTTC.

The chain joins TRBV2 to TRBJ2-1; D possibly uses TRBD1 or TRBD2 (6 bases each). Germline loops: CDR1 SNHLY, CDR2 FYNNEI. This CDR3 spans 14 amino acids. Trimming took 11 bases from V and 5 from J, leaving 19 bases between them. The CDR3 region has the DNA TGTGCCGGTTTCAGGAGGGGGATGGACAATGAGCAGTTCTTC. Protein sequence: CAGFRRGMDNEQFF.

As for this clonotype: An end of the junction differs from the germline gene, which may be a read error. The chain is built from TRBV7-9 and TRBJ2-7, with a possible D match to TRBD2 (6 bases). Germline loops: CDR1 SEHNR, CDR2 FQNEAQ (reference sequence). CDR3 length: 14 residues. CDR3 coding DNA: TGTGCCAACAGCTCCCTCGGGGGCTCCTACGAGCAGTACTTC. As protein: CANSSLGGSYEQYF.

This clonotype has just a few counts. This chain connects TRBV7-6 to TRBJ2-5; tentative D call: TRBD2 (6 bases). The ends were cut back, 9 bases at V and 4 bases at J, with 9 bases in the middle. Germline CDR1 reads SGHVS; CDR2 reads FNYEAQ. The CDR3 has 11 amino acids. For the CDR3, the DNA is TGTGCCAGTGCCGGGGGAGAGACCCAGTACTTC. It yields the protein CASAGGETQYF.

This clonotype has more than one count but fewer than ten. This chain connects TRBV7-9 to TRBJ1-2; 8 bases are a match to TRBD1. With 3 bases clipped from V and 1 base from J, the junction kept 4 bases outside the gene matches. The CDR3 has 15 residues. Germline lookup yields CDR1 SEHNR and CDR2 FQNEAQ (reference sequence). CDR3 bases: TGTGCCAGCAGCTTGGGGGACAGGTTTAACTATGGCTACACCTTC. Translation gives CASSLGDRFNYGYTF.

In the case of this clonotype: One junction end disagrees with the germline gene, perhaps due to a read error. The rearrangement links TRBV5-6 to TRBJ1-1; no clear D gene. The length of the CDR3 is 14 residues. The germline gives CDR1 SGHDT, CDR2 YYEEEE. The DNA of the CDR3 is TGTGCCAGCAGCTTGGCGGCCCTGAACCCTGAAGCTTTCTTT. It is translated as CASSLAALNPEAFF.

This chain uses TRBV27 with TRBJ1-5; weak D call: TRBD1 (5 bases). Trimming took off 6 bases at V and 3 bases at J, with 18 bases between the two ends. Germline CDR1 MNHEY, CDR2 SMNVEV (reference sequence). CDR3 length equals 16 residues. The CDR3: CASRPDAGTHNQPQHF. The CDR3 DNA reads TGTGCCAGCAGACCCGATGCCGGGACTCACAATCAGCCCCAGCATTTT.

The rearrangement links TRBV14 to TRBJ2-6; 9 bases align to TRBD1. The CDR3 runs to 19 residues. J was trimmed by 0 bases and V by 2 bases; bases with no gene match: 8. Germline CDR1 is SGHDN and CDR2 is FVKESK. CDR3: CASSQSTGTGFSGANVLTF. CDR3 sequence (DNA): TGTGCCAGCAGCCAATCTACCGGGACAGGGTTCTCTGGGGCCAACGTCCTGACTTTC. Full variable domain (outside the CDR3, taken from reference TRBV14 and TRBJ2-6): EAGVTQFPSHSVIEKGQTVTLRCDPISGHDNLYWYRRVMGKEIKFLLHFVKESKQDESGMPNNRFLAERTGGTYSTLKVQPAELEDSGVYFCASSQSTGTGFSGANVLTFGAGSRLTVL.

The V and J genes are TRBV29-1 and TRBJ1-1; 9 nucleotides align to TRBD1. The CDR3 consists of 14 residues. V was pared by 5 bases and J by 0 bases, with 4 bases of the junction left unmatched. CDR1 is SQVTM and CDR2 is ANQGSEA in the germline V gene. The CDR3 loop is CSVLGQGMNTEAFF. DNA of the CDR3: TGCAGCGTTCTTGGACAGGGGATGAACACTGAAGCTTTCTTT.

This chain links TRBV12-3 or TRBV12-4 with TRBJ1-5, with D perhaps TRBD1 (6 bases). The CDR3 is made up of 15 amino acids. Trimming stripped 2 bases from V and 3 bases from J, with 11 bases between. This CDR3 is CASSLFRGNNQPQHF. CDR3 nucleotide sequence: TGTGCCAGCAGTTTATTTAGGGGGAACAATCAGCCCCAGCATTTT.

This clonotype came up a few times. The chain carries TRBV27 and TRBJ1-4; tentative D call: TRBD1 (6 bases). V was clipped by 4 bases and J by 8 bases, with 17 bases between them. Germline loops: CDR1 MNHEY, CDR2 SMNVEV (reference sequence). The CDR3 is 15 amino acids. This CDR3 is CASSSRGGLIEKLFF. In nucleotides, the CDR3 is TGTGCCAGCAGTTCCCGCGGGGGGCTAATCGAAAAACTGTTTTTT.

This clonotype has only a few counts. The chain combines TRBV6-6 with TRBJ1-5; D ambiguous. V was clipped by 2 bases and J by 2 bases, with 4 bases between them. This CDR3 is built from 13 residues. Germline V gene sequence: CDR1 MNHNY, CDR2 SVGAGI (reference sequence). The CDR3 is CASSYQGNQPQHF. CDR3 in DNA: TGTGCCAGCAGTTACCAGGGCAATCAGCCCCAGCATTTT.